This TCR beta chain is from a study of T cells after yellow fever vaccination. General observations from the study: The booster saw the reappearance of most primary-vaccination clones (around 96% CD4, 80% to 90% CD8).

This clonotype was seen ten or more times. Its matching antigen is unknown. Germline-derived CDR1 and CDR2 are SGHRS and YFSETQ. The CDR3 sequence is 15 residues long. The V and J ends lost 4 bases and 0 bases respectively, with 11 bases between them. From the 5' RACE reads, TCRdb called clonotypes with MiXCR, one entry per CDR3 protein. The sample records some 220,000 distinct CDR3 sequences, more than 3% being singletons. The chain uses TRBV5-1 and TRBJ1-5; D gene uncertain. The starting material was CD4+ T cells sorted from PBMCs, obtained 10 days after the yellow fever booster vaccination. The sequence came from a man between 18 and 35 years old who received the YFV17D yellow fever vaccine. The chain's CDR3 is CASSTGPYSNQPQHF. As DNA, the CDR3 is TGCGCCAGCAGCACCGGACCTTATAGCAATCAGCCCCAGCATTTT.